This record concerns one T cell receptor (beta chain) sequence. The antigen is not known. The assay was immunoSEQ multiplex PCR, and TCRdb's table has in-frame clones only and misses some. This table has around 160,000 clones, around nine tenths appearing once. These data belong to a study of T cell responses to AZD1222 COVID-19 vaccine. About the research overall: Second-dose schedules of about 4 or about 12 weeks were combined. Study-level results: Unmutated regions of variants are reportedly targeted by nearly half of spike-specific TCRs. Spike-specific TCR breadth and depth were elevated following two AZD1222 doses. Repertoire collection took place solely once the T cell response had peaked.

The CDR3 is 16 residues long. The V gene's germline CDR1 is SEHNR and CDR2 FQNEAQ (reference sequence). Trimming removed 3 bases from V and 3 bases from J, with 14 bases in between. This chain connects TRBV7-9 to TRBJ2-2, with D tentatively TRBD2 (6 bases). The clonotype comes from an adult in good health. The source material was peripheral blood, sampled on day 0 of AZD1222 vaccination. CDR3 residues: CASSLLEGPYTGELFF. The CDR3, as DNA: TGTGCCAGCAGCTTGTTGGAGGGACCCTACACCGGGGAGCTGTTTTTT. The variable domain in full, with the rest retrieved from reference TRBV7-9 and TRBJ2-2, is DTGVSQNPRHKITKRGQNVTFRCDPISEHNRLYWYRQTLGQGPEFLTYFQNEAQLEKSRLLSDRFSAERPKGSFSTLEIQRTEQGDSAMYLCASSLLEGPYTGELFFGEGSRLTVL.